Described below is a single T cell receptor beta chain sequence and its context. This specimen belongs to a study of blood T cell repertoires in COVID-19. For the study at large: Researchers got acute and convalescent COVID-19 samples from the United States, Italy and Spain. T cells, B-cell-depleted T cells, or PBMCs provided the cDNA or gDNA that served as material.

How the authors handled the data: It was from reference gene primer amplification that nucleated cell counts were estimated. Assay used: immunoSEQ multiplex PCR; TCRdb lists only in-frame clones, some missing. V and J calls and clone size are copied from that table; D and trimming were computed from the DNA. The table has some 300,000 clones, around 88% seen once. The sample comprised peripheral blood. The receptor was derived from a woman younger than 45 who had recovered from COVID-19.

CDR3 sequence (DNA): TGCGCCAGCAGCCAGCTAGCGGGGGATTACAATGAGCAGTTCTTC. This gives the protein CASSQLAGDYNEQFF. The J gene is TRBJ2-1, the V gene TRBV5-1; TRBD2 matches at 10 bases. V was pared by 4 bases and J by 4 bases, with 5 bases of the junction left unmatched. The germline gives CDR1 SGHRS, CDR2 YFSETQ. There are 15 residues in the CDR3.